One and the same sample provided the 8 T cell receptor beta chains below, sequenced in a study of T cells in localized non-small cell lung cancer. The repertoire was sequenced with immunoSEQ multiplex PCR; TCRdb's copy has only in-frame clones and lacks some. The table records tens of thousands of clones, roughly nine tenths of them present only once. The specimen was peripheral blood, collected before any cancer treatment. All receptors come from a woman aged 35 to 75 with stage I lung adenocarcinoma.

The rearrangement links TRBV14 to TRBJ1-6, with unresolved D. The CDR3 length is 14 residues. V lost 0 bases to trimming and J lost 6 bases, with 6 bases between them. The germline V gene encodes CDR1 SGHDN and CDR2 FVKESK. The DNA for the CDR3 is TGTGCCAGCAGCCAAGAGCTGGGTAATTCACCCCTCCACTTT. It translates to CASSQELGNSPLHF.

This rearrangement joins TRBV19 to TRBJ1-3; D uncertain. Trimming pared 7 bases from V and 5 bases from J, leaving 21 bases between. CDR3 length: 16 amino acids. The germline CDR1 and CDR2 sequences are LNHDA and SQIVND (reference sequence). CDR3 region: CASKSSWTEERNTIYF. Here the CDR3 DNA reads TGTGCCAGTAAGTCGTCCTGGACGGAAGAGCGAAACACCATATATTTT.

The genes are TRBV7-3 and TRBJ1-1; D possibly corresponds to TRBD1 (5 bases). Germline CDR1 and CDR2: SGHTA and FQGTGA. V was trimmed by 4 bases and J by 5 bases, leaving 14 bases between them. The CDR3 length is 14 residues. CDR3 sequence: CASSSSREETEAFF. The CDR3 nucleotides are TGTGCCAGCAGCTCCAGCAGGGAGGAGACTGAAGCTTTCTTT. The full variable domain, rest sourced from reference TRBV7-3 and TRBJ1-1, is GAGVSQTPSNKVTEKGKYVELRCDPISGHTALYWYRQSLGQGPEFLIYFQGTGAADDSGLPNDRFFAVRPEGSVSTLKIQRTERGDSAVYLCASSSSREETEAFFGQGTRLTVV.

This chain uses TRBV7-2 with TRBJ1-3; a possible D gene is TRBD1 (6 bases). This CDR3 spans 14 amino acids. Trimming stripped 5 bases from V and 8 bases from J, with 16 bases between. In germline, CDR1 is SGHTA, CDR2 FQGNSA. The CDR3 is CASSLGTSKDTIYF. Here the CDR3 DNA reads TGTGCCAGCAGCCTCGGGACAAGCAAAGACACCATATATTTT. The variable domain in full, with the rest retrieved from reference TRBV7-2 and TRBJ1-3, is GAGVSQSPSNKVTEKGKDVELRCDPISGHTALYWYRQSLGQGLEFLIYFQGNSAPDKSGLPSDRFSAERTGGSVSTLTIQRTQQEDSAVYLCASSLGTSKDTIYFGEGSWLTVV.

The DNA of the CDR3 is TGTGCCTGGAGTTGGGCAGGGGATGGCTACACCTTC. Residues: CAWSWAGDGYTF. The chain joins TRBV30 to TRBJ1-2; weak D call: TRBD1 (6 bases). V lost 2 bases and J 6 bases, leaving 10 bases between the germline ends. CDR1 is GTSNPN, CDR2 SVGIG, per germline (reference sequence). This CDR3 has 12 residues.

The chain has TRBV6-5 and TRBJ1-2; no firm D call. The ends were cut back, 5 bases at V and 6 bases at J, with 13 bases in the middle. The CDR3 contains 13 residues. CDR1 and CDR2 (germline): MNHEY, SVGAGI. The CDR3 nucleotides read TGTGCCAGCAGTCCTCACCCCTCGGATGGCTACACCTTC. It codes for CASSPHPSDGYTF.

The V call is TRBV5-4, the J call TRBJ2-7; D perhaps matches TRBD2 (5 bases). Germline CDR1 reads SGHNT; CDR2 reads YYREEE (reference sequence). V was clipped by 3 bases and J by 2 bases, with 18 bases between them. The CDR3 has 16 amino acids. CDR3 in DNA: TGTGCCAGCAGCTCGATTGAGACGGTGGGAGCCTACGAGCAGTACTTC. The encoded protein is CASSSIETVGAYEQYF. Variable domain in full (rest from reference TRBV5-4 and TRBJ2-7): ETGVTQSPTHLIKTRGQQVTLRCSSQSGHNTVSWYQQALGQGPQFIFQYYREEENGRGNFPPRFSGLQFPNYSSELNVNALELDDSALYLCASSSIETVGAYEQYFGPGTRLTVT.

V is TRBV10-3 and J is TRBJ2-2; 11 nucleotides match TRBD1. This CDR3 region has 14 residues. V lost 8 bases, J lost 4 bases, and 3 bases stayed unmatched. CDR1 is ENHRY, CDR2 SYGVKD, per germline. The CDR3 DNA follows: TGTGCCATCGGCGGGACAGGGGGCACCGGGGAGCTGTTTTTT. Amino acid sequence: CAIGGTGGTGELFF.